These T cell receptor beta chains were read from a single sample in a study of shared clonotypes between healthy human individuals. Clones were read by immunoSEQ multiplex PCR, and TCRdb kept only the in-frame ones, dropping some. The sample lists approximately 2,200,000 clones, about 93% occurring once. The sample taken for sequencing was naive CD8+ T cells from PBMCs. The receptors come from a man in his late teens or twenties in good health. Some clones in this sample may be carry-over from other donors' samples. Each CDR3 is given with its conserved first and last residue. The D gene is left open where the match is weak. Not every row has a clone size; where given, it reads once, few, many or a size class.

TRBJ1-1 | TRBV9 | TRBD1 | - | CASSIGQGGTEAFF | TGTGCCAGCAGTATTGGACAGGGCGGCACTGAAGCTTTCTTT
TRBJ1-3 | TRBV2 | - | - | CASLFDSGNTIYF | TGTGCCAGCTTGTTCGACTCTGGAAACACCATATATTTT
TRBJ1-2 | TRBV9 | - | few | CASSIMGHANYGYTF | TGTGCCAGCAGCATAATGGGACACGCTAACTATGGCTACACCTTC
TRBJ2-1 | TRBV9 | TRBD2 | - | CASSELAGGFNEQFF | TGTGCCAGCAGCGAACTAGCGGGAGGGTTCAATGAGCAGTTCTTC
TRBJ2-5 | TRBV28 | TRBD1 | - | CASSFLGQGGRETQYF | TGTGCCAGCAGTTTCCTAGGACAGGGGGGACGGGAGACCCAGTACTTC
TRBJ2-7 | TRBV4-1 | TRBD2 | once | CASSQGAGVWYEQYF | TGCGCCAGCAGCCAAGGGGCGGGGGTTTGGTACGAGCAGTACTTC
TRBJ2-1 | TRBV27 | - | - | CASSFTRFSRTYNEQFF | TGTGCCAGCAGTTTTACCCGTTTTAGTCGGACCTACAATGAGCAGTTCTTC
TRBJ2-1 | TRBV6-5 | TRBD1 | - | CASSYSLDRGYNEQFF | TGTGCCAGCAGTTACTCTCTCGACAGGGGATACAATGAGCAGTTCTTC
TRBJ2-1 | TRBV19 | TRBD1 | few | CATRDRAENEQFF | TGTGCCACTAGGGACAGGGCTGAGAATGAGCAGTTCTTC
TRBJ2-2 | TRBV29-1 | - | - | CSVWAGELFF | TGCAGCGTTTGGGCCGGGGAGCTGTTTTTT
TRBJ1-5 | TRBV15 | - | - | CATSPSQNSNQPQHF | TGTGCCACCAGCCCCTCACAAAATAGCAATCAGCCCCAGCATTTT
TRBJ2-5 | TRBV27 | TRBD1 | - | CASRTRGQETQYF | TGTGCCAGCAGAACCAGGGGGCAAGAGACCCAGTACTTC
TRBJ1-1 | TRBV6-1 | - | few | CASSEQAMNTEAFF | TGTGCCAGCAGTGAACAAGCCATGAACACTGAAGCTTTCTTT
TRBJ1-4 | TRBV4-3 | - | - | CASSQSPGEKLFF | TGCGCCAGCAGCCAGTCCCCGGGGGAAAAACTGTTTTTT
TRBJ1-1 | TRBV18 | - | - | CASSPADLNTEAFF | TGTGCCAGCTCACCGGCAGACTTGAACACTGAAGCTTTCTTT
TRBJ2-7 | TRBV11-2 | - | - | CASSHFPSHYEQYF | TGTGCCAGCAGCCACTTCCCCTCTCACTACGAGCAGTACTTC
TRBJ2-7 | TRBV30 | - | - | CAWSYRDYEQYF | TGTGCCTGGAGCTACAGAGACTACGAGCAGTACTTC
TRBJ2-3 | TRBV28 | TRBD2 | - | CASSLRSGRAGDTQYF | TGTGCCAGCAGTCTTCGGAGCGGGAGGGCAGGGGATACGCAGTATTTT
TRBJ2-3 | TRBV7-8 | TRBD2 | - | CASSMGLPSTDTQYF | TGTGCCAGCAGCATGGGACTACCTAGCACAGATACGCAGTATTTT
TRBJ2-1 | TRBV10-3 | - | - | CAISESGGSSYNEQFF | TGTGCCATCAGTGAGTCGGGTGGGAGCTCCTACAATGAGCAGTTCTTC
TRBJ2-3 | TRBV9 | - | - | CASSQSDTQYF | TGTGCCAGCAGCCAATCGGATACGCAGTATTTT
TRBJ2-1 | TRBV4-1 | - | - | CASSQDLVLSSYNEQFF | TGCGCCAGCAGCCAAGATCTAGTGTTGAGCTCCTACAATGAGCAGTTCTTC
TRBJ1-2 | TRBV6-5 | - | - | CASSYSNRGGYTF | TGTGCCAGCAGTTACTCGAATAGGGGTGGCTACACCTTC
TRBJ2-5 | TRBV7-9 | TRBD1 | once | CASSSFGQGQETQYF | TGTGCCAGCAGCTCATTCGGACAGGGGCAAGAGACCCAGTACTTC
TRBJ2-4 | TRBV27 | TRBD2 | - | CASSYLAGSAKNIQYF | TGTGCCAGCAGTTACCTAGCGGGATCGGCCAAAAACATTCAGTACTTC
TRBJ2-7 | TRBV27 | - | - | CASSDDSSYEQYF | TGTGCCAGCAGCGACGACAGCTCCTACGAGCAGTACTTC
TRBJ2-7 | TRBV11-2 | - | - | CASATGRDEQYF | TGTGCCTCCGCCACAGGGAGGGACGAGCAGTACTTC
TRBJ2-3 | TRBV10-1 | TRBD1 | - | CASSESTGISDTQYF | TGCGCCAGCAGTGAGTCGACAGGGATTTCTGATACGCAGTATTTT
TRBJ2-3 | TRBV4-1 | - | - | CASSQAGDTQYF | TGCGCCAGCAGCCAAGCCGGAGATACGCAGTATTTT
TRBJ1-2 | TRBV6-5 | TRBD1 | - | CASSYGPMGQGGGYTF | TGTGCCAGCAGTTACGGCCCCATGGGACAGGGGGGTGGCTACACCTTC
TRBJ1-2 | TRBV10-3 | - | - | CAISESGGDYGYTF | TGTGCCATCAGTGAGTCAGGCGGGGACTATGGCTACACCTTC
TRBJ1-2 | TRBV6-5 | TRBD1 | once | CASSYAWDRANYGYTF | TGTGCCAGCAGTTACGCCTGGGACAGGGCTAACTATGGCTACACCTTC
TRBJ2-3 | TRBV19 | - | - | CASSPRQVIDTQYF | TGTGCCAGTAGTCCCCGACAGGTCATCGATACGCAGTATTTT
TRBJ1-2 | TRBV10-1 | - | - | CASSESPRGDGRYGYTF | TGCGCCAGCAGTGAGTCGCCAAGAGGAGACGGACGTTATGGCTACACCTTC
TRBJ2-3 | TRBV13 | - | - | CASSTAGADNTQYF | TGTGCCAGCAGTACCGCGGGGGCGGATAATACGCAGTATTTT
TRBJ2-7 | TRBV5-6 | TRBD2 | - | CASSPGGGNEQYF | TGTGCCAGCAGCCCGGGCGGGGGGAACGAGCAGTACTTC